These T cell receptor beta chains were read from a single sample in a study of T cells after posttransplantation cyclophosphamide. The data were produced by immunoSEQ multiplex PCR, yet TCRdb's version contains in-frame clones alone and is incomplete. The sample yields about 22,000 clones, approximately 97% seen once. Material: naive CD4+ T cells sorted from PBMCs. These receptors were collected from a man aged 45-65 years in good health, CMV-negative, and a related stem cell transplant donor. Both conserved end residues are part of each CDR3.

>14|TRBV7-9|TRBJ2-1
CASSLGSLVNEQFF
>14|TRBV5-4|TRBJ1-6
CASSFGQVNSPLHF
>14|TRBV7-9|TRBJ1-5
CASSSMRGGQPQHF
>16|TRBV9|TRBJ2-5
CASSVSGTGVLETQYF
>14|TRBV19|TRBJ1-2
CASSTGDSNYGYTF
>14|TRBV7-9|TRBJ1-2
CASSLGGQNYGYTF
>11|TRBV18|TRBJ1-2
CASSREAGYTF
>17|TRBV7-9|TRBJ2-3
CASSFSQLAGMADTQYF
>13|TRBV10-3|TRBJ2-7
CAIKGQGSYEQYF
>14|TRBV18|TRBJ1-2
CASSPPVWRDGYTF
>11|TRBV19|TRBJ1-6
CASQGNSPLHF
>16|TRBV7-6|TRBJ2-5
CASSLAGTGGQETQYF
>12|TRBV29-1|TRBJ1-5
CSVESTGKPQHF
>13|TRBV5-4|TRBJ2-1
CAVGSGGYNEQFF